Below, one TCR beta chain is given with its context. V shed 7 bases, J shed 5 bases, and the junction held 6 bases outside the gene matches. This CDR3 contains 14 residues. CDR1 and CDR2 from the germline V gene are KGHDR and SFDVKD. This entry comes from a study of blood T cell repertoires in COVID-19. Study-level background: COVID-19 samples from acute and convalescent phases originated in the United States, Italy and Spain. T cells, B-cell-depleted T cells, or PBMCs supplied cDNA or gDNA.

In the original workflow: Amplified reference gene primers provided the basis for estimating nucleated cell counts. TCRdb's copy holds only in-frame clones and misses some; the assay was immunoSEQ multiplex PCR. The DNA gave D and trimming, while V, J and clone size come from that table. The sample shows 57,000 or so clones, over 80% of them seen only once. The V and J genes are TRBV24-1 and TRBJ1-4; 7 bases agree with TRBD1. The source is a man aged 70 or older with acute or convalescent COVID-19. Input material: peripheral blood. CDR3 in DNA: TGTGCCACCAGGAGACAGGGCTCGAATGAAAAACTGTTTTTT. Translated: CATRRQGSNEKLFF.